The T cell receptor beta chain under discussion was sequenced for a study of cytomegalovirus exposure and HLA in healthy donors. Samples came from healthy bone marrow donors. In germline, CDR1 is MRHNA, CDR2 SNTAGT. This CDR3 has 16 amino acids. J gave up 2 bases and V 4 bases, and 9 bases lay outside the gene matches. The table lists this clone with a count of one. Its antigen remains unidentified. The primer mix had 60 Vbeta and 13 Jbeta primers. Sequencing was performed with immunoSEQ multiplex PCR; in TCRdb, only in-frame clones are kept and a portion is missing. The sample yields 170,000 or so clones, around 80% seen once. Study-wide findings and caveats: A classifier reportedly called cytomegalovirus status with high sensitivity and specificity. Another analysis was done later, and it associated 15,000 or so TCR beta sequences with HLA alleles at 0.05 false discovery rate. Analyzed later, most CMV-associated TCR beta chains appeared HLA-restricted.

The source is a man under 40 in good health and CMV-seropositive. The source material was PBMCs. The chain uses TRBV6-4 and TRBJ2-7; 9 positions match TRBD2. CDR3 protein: CASSGVAGAPTYEQYF. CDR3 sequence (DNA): TGTGCCAGCAGTGGCGTAGCGGGAGCCCCTACCTACGAGCAGTACTTC.